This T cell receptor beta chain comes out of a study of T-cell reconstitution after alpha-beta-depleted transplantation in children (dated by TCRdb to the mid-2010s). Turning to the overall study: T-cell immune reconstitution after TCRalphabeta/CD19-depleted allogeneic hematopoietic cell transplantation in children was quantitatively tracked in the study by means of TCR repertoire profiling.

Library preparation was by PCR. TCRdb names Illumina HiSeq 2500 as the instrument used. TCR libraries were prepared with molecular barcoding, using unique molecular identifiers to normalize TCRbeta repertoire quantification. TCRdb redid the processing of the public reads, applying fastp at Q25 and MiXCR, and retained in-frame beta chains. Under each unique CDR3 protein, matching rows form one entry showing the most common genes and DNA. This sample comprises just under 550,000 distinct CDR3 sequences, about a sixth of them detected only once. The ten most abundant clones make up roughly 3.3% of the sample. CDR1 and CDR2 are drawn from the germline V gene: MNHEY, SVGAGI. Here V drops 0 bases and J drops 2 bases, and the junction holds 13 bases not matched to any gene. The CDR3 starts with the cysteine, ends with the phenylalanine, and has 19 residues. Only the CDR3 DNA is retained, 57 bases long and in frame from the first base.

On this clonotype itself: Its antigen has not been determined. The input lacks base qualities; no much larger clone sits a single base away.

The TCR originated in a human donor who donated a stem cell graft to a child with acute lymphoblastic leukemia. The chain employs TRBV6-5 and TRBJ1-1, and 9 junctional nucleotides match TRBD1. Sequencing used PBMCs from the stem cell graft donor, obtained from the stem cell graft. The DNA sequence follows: TGTGCCAGCAGTTACTCGAAGACAGGGGGTTTCATACCCAACACTGAAGCTTTCTTT. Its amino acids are CASSYSKTGGFIPNTEAFF.